The source of this TCR beta chain is a study of shared clonotypes between healthy human individuals. Study information: Donor ages ranged 18 to 49 years: a couple of women, a few men.

The CDR3 is 15 amino acids. Trimming left V 1 base short and J 5 bases short, with 15 bases between. The V gene's germline CDR1 is MDHEN and CDR2 SYDVKM. Overall study findings and caveats: An anticipated effect of sequencing depth on clonotype sharing among donors was recognized.

About this clone itself: The antigen remains unidentified.

Sequencing was performed with immunoSEQ multiplex PCR; in TCRdb, only in-frame clones are kept and a portion is missing. Among roughly 2.1 million clones, about 93% were seen once, and the ten largest hold over 1.5%. Positively selected for CCR7, the CD45RO-negative cells used as naive CD8 cells excluded terminally differentiated effector memory CD45RA+ cells. Sequencing input: naive CD8+ T cells from PBMCs. V usage is TRBV28 and J usage is TRBJ2-7; tentatively, D is TRBD1 (5 bases). The sequence was collected from a man aged 18-30 years in good health. Some clones in this sample may be carry-over from other donors' samples. In DNA form, the CDR3 reads TGTGCCAGCAGTTTATCAGGGTCCTTAGTCGACGAGCAGTACTTC. Protein product: CASSLSGSLVDEQYF.